The clone carrying this TCR beta chain was seen many times. These data belong to a study of T cells in Graves' hyperthyroidism and ophthalmopathy. With V trimmed by 2 bases and J by 6 bases, 1 base remained unmatched. This CDR3 comprises 13 residues. Germline loops: CDR1 SGHTA, CDR2 FQGNSA. The source material, RNA transcripts, was used to amplify TCR beta CDR3 regions. TCR CDR3 regions were first amplified by RT-PCR with HTBI primers. Using its own MiXCR run on the multiplex PCR reads, TCRdb lists one record per CDR3 protein. The sample has around 300,000 distinct CDR3 sequences; 25% to 30% are singletons.

The source material was blood. The genes are TRBV7-2 and TRBJ1-5, with 7 bases matching TRBD1. This clonotype originated in a man aged 35 to 55 with Graves' hyperthyroidism that later progressed to Graves' ophthalmopathy. Here the CDR3 DNA reads TGTGCCAGCAGCTTAACAGGGGTTCAGCCCCAGCATTTT. Its protein product is CASSLTGVQPQHF.